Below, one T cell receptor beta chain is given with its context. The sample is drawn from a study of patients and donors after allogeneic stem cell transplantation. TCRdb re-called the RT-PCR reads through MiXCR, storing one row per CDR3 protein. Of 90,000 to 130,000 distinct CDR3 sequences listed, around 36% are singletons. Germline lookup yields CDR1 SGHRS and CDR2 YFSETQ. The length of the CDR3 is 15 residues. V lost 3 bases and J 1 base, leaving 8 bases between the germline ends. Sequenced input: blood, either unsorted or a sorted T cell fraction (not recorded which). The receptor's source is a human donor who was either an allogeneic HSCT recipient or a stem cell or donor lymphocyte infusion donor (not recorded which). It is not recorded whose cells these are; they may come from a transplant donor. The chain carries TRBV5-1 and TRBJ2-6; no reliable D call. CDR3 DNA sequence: TGCGCCAGCAGCTCTACAGCGTCTGGGGCCAACGTCCTGACTTTC. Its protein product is CASSSTASGANVLTF.